A selection of T cell receptor beta chains follows, all from one sample in a study of Ad26.COV2.S vaccination and SARS-CoV-2 variants. TCRdb's table, derived via immunoSEQ multiplex PCR, lists solely in-frame clones and lacks some. The sample lists about 350,000 clones, about 90% occurring once. The starting material was peripheral blood, obtained after recovery from COVID-19. The receptors stem from a human donor who had recovered from COVID-19. The CDR3 runs from the conserved cysteine through the conserved F or W. The order of the fields is V gene, J gene, CDR3 protein.

>TRBV15|TRBJ1-6
CATSRERGTEPLHF
>TRBV18|TRBJ2-7
CASSRERGSYEQYF
>TRBV9|TRBJ1-1
CASSVAHGNTEAFF
>TRBV5-1|TRBJ2-1
CASSLGQESSYNEQFF
>TRBV2|TRBJ1-1
CASLQGRAEAFF
>TRBV29-1|TRBJ1-2
CSVRKQGTIDNYGYTF
>TRBV10-3|TRBJ2-6
CAIGTPAGANVLTF
>TRBV5-1|TRBJ2-5
CASSLSSRGQETQYF
>TRBV5-1|TRBJ2-6
CASSLTTGANVLTF
>TRBV21-1|TRBJ2-7
CASSKPGFYEQYF
>TRBV7-9|TRBJ1-1
CASSQNTEAFF